Shown below are 22 T cell receptor beta chains from a single sample sequenced in a study of OX40 agonist ivuxolimab in advanced cancers. Some clones are missing from TCRdb's copy, which holds only in-frame ones; the method was immunoSEQ multiplex PCR. This table has 40,000 to 50,000 clones, 89% appearing once. The starting material was CD4+ or CD8+ T cells sorted from blood, obtained in a trial of the OX40 agonist ivuxolimab. The source of these receptors is an adult with an advanced solid tumor such as melanoma, head and neck, liver or kidney cancer.

The chain recombines TRBV7-9 with TRBJ2-2; no clear D. This CDR3 is 13 amino acids long. From germline, CDR1 is SEHNR and CDR2 FQNEAQ (reference sequence). V gave up 5 bases and J gave up 7 bases, with 11 bases separating them. The chain's CDR3 is CASSGRVDGELFF. The DNA for the CDR3 is TGTGCCAGCAGCGGCCGCGTGGACGGGGAGCTGTTTTTT.

The sample holds a few counts of this clone. The chain employs TRBV5-5 and TRBJ1-5; D ambiguous. From germline, CDR1 is SGHKS and CDR2 YYEKEE (reference sequence). The CDR3 is made up of 13 amino acids. V shed 0 bases and J shed 4 bases, with 5 bases lying between them. The CDR3 spells CASSLGENQPQHF. CDR3 sequence (DNA): TGTGCCAGCAGCTTGGGGGAAAATCAGCCCCAGCATTTT.

This clone was observed a handful of times. The rearrangement links TRBV9 to TRBJ2-3, with 10 positions matching TRBD2. CDR1 is SGDLS and CDR2 is YYNGEE in the germline V gene. Trimming took 0 bases from V and 6 from J; bases not matched to a gene: 7. The CDR3 spans 16 residues. DNA of the CDR3: TGTGCCAGCAGCGTAGCTCCAGCGGGGGGGATGGATACGCAGTATTTT. Translation: CASSVAPAGGMDTQYF.

This clone was observed a handful of times. The CDR3 nucleotides read TGTGCCAGCAGCTTACAGGCGAACACTGAAGCTTTCTTT. Amino acids: CASSLQANTEAFF. This chain connects TRBV5-4 to TRBJ1-1, with D possibly matching TRBD1 (5 bases). The CDR3 length is 13 residues. From germline, CDR1 is SGHNT and CDR2 YYREEE (reference sequence). Deletions cut 2 bases from V and 1 base from J, with 6 bases between.

The rearrangement uses TRBV7-8 and TRBJ2-2, with D hard to call. The CDR3 is 14 residues long. Trimming shortened V by 1 base and J by 1 base, and 4 bases separated the two germline ends. Germline lookup yields CDR1 SGHVS and CDR2 FQNEAQ. CDR3 bases: TGTGCCAGCAGCTTAGGGCAGAACACCGGGGAGCTGTTTTTT. Protein sequence: CASSLGQNTGELFF.

This rearrangement joins TRBV2 to TRBJ2-1; D is undetermined. This CDR3 contains 14 residues. Deletions cut 6 bases from V and 0 bases from J, with 9 bases between. Germline CDR1 reads SNHLY; CDR2 reads FYNNEI. For the CDR3, the DNA is TGTGCCAGCAGCCTTATGCCCTCCTACAATGAGCAGTTCTTC. The encoded protein is CASSLMPSYNEQFF.

For this clone: A read error may be the cause here, since a much bigger clone is one base away. This CDR3 is also generated by other DNA sequences in the sample. The V and J genes are TRBV29-1 and TRBJ1-2; 10 bases align to TRBD1. The CDR3 loop spans 13 amino acids. Germline V gives CDR1 SQVTM, CDR2 ANQGSEA. The CDR3, as DNA: TGCAGCGGTGGACAGGGGGAGAAGTATGGTTACACCTTC. This codes for CSGGQGEKYGYTF.

The CDR3 nucleotides are TGTGCCACCAGCAGAGGAGGACAGGGCGTCAATGAGCAGTTCTTC. Its translation: CATSRGGQGVNEQFF. The chain recombines TRBV15 with TRBJ2-1; TRBD1 agrees at 8 bases. CDR3 length: 15 amino acids. V was clipped by 1 base and J by 6 bases; unmatched bases: 5. Germline-derived CDR1 and CDR2 are LNHNV and YYDKDF (reference sequence).

The chain links TRBV7-3 to TRBJ1-6, with TRBD1 as a possible D gene (5 bases). Germline-derived CDR1 and CDR2 are SGHTA and FQGTGA. This CDR3 is 15 amino acids long. V lost 1 base and J lost 6, with 10 bases in between. The CDR3 is CASSLKAGFNSPLHF. The DNA of the CDR3 is TGTGCCAGCAGCTTAAAGGCAGGGTTTAATTCACCCCTCCACTTT.

The chain employs TRBV18 and TRBJ2-1, with D perhaps matching TRBD2 (5 bases). Germline CDR1 reads KGHSH; CDR2 reads LQKENI. V was shortened by 3 bases and J by 7 bases, with 13 bases between the two germline ends. The CDR3 has 14 residues. The chain's CDR3 is CASSPLKRVNEQFF. The CDR3 nucleotides are TGTGCCAGCTCACCCTTAAAGAGGGTGAATGAGCAGTTCTTC. The variable domain in full, completed from reference TRBV18 and TRBJ2-1, reads NAGVMQNPRHLVRRRGQEARLRCSPMKGHSHVYWYRQLPEEGLKFMVYLQKENIIDESGMPKERFSAEFPKEGPSILRIQQVVRGDSAAYFCASSPLKRVNEQFFGPGTRLTVL.

The rearrangement uses TRBV7-8 and TRBJ2-7, with a weak D call TRBD1 (6 bases). Trimming left V 5 bases short and J 2 bases short, with 13 bases between. Germline lookup yields CDR1 SGHVS and CDR2 FQNEAQ. The CDR3 covers 14 residues. The CDR3 sequence: CASSPTGQTYEQYF. CDR3 DNA sequence: TGTGCCAGCAGCCCGACAGGACAGACCTACGAGCAGTACTTC.

The chain has TRBV7-2 and TRBJ2-5; D remains unclear. This CDR3 spans 14 amino acids. The V and J ends lost 2 bases and 0 bases respectively, with 7 bases between them. Germline loops: CDR1 SGHTA, CDR2 FQGNSA. The CDR3 loop reads CASSLRQNQETQYF. As DNA, the CDR3 is TGTGCCAGCAGCTTAAGGCAGAACCAAGAGACCCAGTACTTC.

The rearrangement joins TRBV7-2 to TRBJ2-1; D might be TRBD2 (6 bases). Deletions cut 8 bases from V and 0 bases from J, with 14 bases between. The V gene's germline CDR1 is SGHTA and CDR2 FQGNSA. The CDR3 is made up of 15 amino acids. The CDR3: CASGGRTSSYNEQFF. CDR3 DNA: TGTGCCAGCGGGGGGAGGACCAGCTCCTACAATGAGCAGTTCTTC.

This chain uses TRBV30 with TRBJ1-2; D is undetermined. The length of the CDR3 is 13 residues. V lost 4 bases, J lost 6 bases, and 15 bases lay in between. Germline values: CDR1 GTSNPN, CDR2 SVGIG (reference sequence). CDR3 sequence: CAWKDSPADGYTF. CDR3 in DNA: TGTGCCTGGAAAGATTCCCCGGCGGATGGCTACACCTTC. The variable domain in full, with the rest retrieved from reference TRBV30 and TRBJ1-2, is SQTIHQWPATLVQPVGSPLSLECTVEGTSNPNLYWYRQAAGRGLQLLFYSVGIGQISSEVPQNLSASRPQDRQFILSSKKLLLSDSGFYLCAWKDSPADGYTFGSGTRLTVV.

This chain links TRBV10-3 with TRBJ1-6; 9 bases are shared with TRBD1. The length of the CDR3 is 16 residues. J lost 4 bases, V lost 3 bases, and 4 bases had no gene match. Germline values: CDR1 ENHRY, CDR2 SYGVKD. The CDR3 bases are TGTGCCATCAGTGATCCCGGGACAGGGTATAATTCACCCCTCCACTTT. Residues: CAISDPGTGYNSPLHF.

The V gene is TRBV5-6, the J gene TRBJ2-1, with 14 positions matching TRBD2. CDR3 length: 18 residues. Germline V lookup: CDR1 SGHDT, CDR2 YYEEEE. V lost 3 bases, J lost 10 bases, and 15 bases stayed unmatched. Here the CDR3 reads CASSSWTSGGTKGPEQFF. DNA for the CDR3: TGTGCCAGCAGCTCCTGGACTAGCGGGGGGACGAAAGGTCCAGAGCAGTTCTTC.

The rearrangement uses TRBV5-1 and TRBJ1-4, with a weak D call TRBD1 (6 bases). The CDR3 length is 15 residues. Per the germline V gene, CDR1 is SGHRS and CDR2 is YFSETQ. V lost 4 bases to trimming and J lost 3 bases, with 13 bases between them. The DNA for the CDR3 is TGCGCCAGCAGCCCCTCGACAGGCTCTAATGAAAAACTGTTTTTT. It translates to CASSPSTGSNEKLFF.

The chain links TRBV11-1 to TRBJ2-1, with D maybe TRBD2 (6 bases). CDR3 size: 17 residues. Germline CDR1 is SGHAT and CDR2 is FQDESV (reference sequence). Between the trimmed V and J ends, which lost 5 bases and 0 bases, there was a span of 17 bases. CDR3: CASSPVGGWSSYNEQFF. CDR3 in DNA: TGTGCCAGCAGCCCCGTAGGAGGGTGGAGCTCCTACAATGAGCAGTTCTTC. The whole variable domain, remainder taken from reference TRBV11-1 and TRBJ2-1, is EAEVAQSPRYKITEKSQAVAFWCDPISGHATLYWYRQILGQGPELLVQFQDESVVDDSQLPKDRFSAERLKGVDSTLKIQPAELGDSAMYLCASSPVGGWSSYNEQFFGPGTRLTVL.

V usage is TRBV4-2 and J usage is TRBJ2-3; 7 positions match TRBD2. The CDR3 has 16 residues. With V trimmed by 0 bases and J by 1 base, 4 bases remained unmatched. Germline V gene data show CDR1 as LGHNA and CDR2 as YNFKEQ. In nucleotides, the CDR3 is TGTGCCAGCAGCCAAGATGGGAGCGGGGGCACAGATACGCAGTATTTT. This gives the protein CASSQDGSGGTDTQYF.

This chain links TRBV4-1 with TRBJ2-5; 8 bases map to TRBD2. The CDR3 length is 15 residues. The trim removed 8 bases at V and 3 bases at J, leaving 11 bases unmatched. Looked up from germline, CDR1 is MGHRA and CDR2 is YSYEKL. The CDR3 DNA sequence: TGCGCCAGCTCACGGAGTAGCGGGGCCGAAGAGACCCAGTACTTC. It specifies CASSRSSGAEETQYF.

The chain employs TRBV5-1 and TRBJ1-1; D not resolved. V was cut by 4 bases and J by 1 base, with 5 bases left in between. The CDR3 runs 12 residues. Looked up from germline, CDR1 is SGHRS and CDR2 is YFSETQ. CDR3 sequence reads: CASSVGNTEAFF. Here the CDR3 DNA reads TGCGCCAGCAGCGTGGGGAACACTGAAGCTTTCTTT. The whole variable domain, filled in from reference TRBV5-1 and TRBJ1-1, reads KAGVTQTPRYLIKTRGQQVTLSCSPISGHRSVSWYQQTPGQGLQFLFEYFSETQRNKGNFPGRFSGRQFSNSRSEMNVSTLELGDSALYLCASSVGNTEAFFGQGTRLTVV.

This clone was recorded only once. The rearrangement joins TRBV27 to TRBJ1-6; possible D gene TRBD1, 6 bases. This CDR3 contains 14 residues. V lost 3 bases to trimming and J lost 10 bases, with 13 bases between them. CDR1 is MNHEY, CDR2 SMNVEV, per germline (reference sequence). The CDR3 nucleotides are TGTGCCAGCAGTTTTGCAGGGGCGATGTCACCCCTCCACTTT. It yields the protein CASSFAGAMSPLHF.